This is a list of T cell receptor beta chains from one sample in a study of OX40 agonist ivuxolimab in advanced cancers. Repertoires were generated with immunoSEQ multiplex PCR, while TCRdb's copy carries only in-frame clones and drops some. The sample shows about 62,000 clones, around nine tenths of them seen only once. Material: CD4+ or CD8+ T cells sorted from blood, obtained in a trial of the OX40 agonist ivuxolimab. The source of these receptors is an adult with an advanced solid tumor such as melanoma, head and neck, liver or kidney cancer. The CDR3 runs from the conserved cysteine through the conserved F or W. A D gene is named only where the DNA matches it firmly. A row's size may be missing; if present it is once, few, many or a size class.

clone_size: NA
j_call: TRBJ1-2
d_call: NA
v_call: TRBV9
cdr3_nt: TGTGCCAGCAGCCCGGAGGGAAGGAAACCCTATGGCTACACCTTC
cdr3_aa: CASSPEGRKPYGYTF

clone_size: once
j_call: TRBJ1-4
d_call: TRBD1
v_call: TRBV9
cdr3_nt: TGTGCCAGCAGCAACCGGGGACAGGCGTGGGAAAAACTGTTTTTT
cdr3_aa: CASSNRGQAWEKLFF

clone_size: NA
j_call: TRBJ2-5
d_call: NA
v_call: TRBV7-9
cdr3_nt: TGTGCCAGCAGCTTAGAGGTGGGCGAGTCGGCCCAGTACTTC
cdr3_aa: CASSLEVGESAQYF

clone_size: NA
j_call: TRBJ1-1
d_call: NA
v_call: TRBV5-1
cdr3_nt: TGCGCCAGCAGCTCGGAGGGTAGTTTAGCTGAAGCTTTCTTT
cdr3_aa: CASSSEGSLAEAFF

clone_size: NA
j_call: TRBJ2-4
d_call: TRBD2
v_call: TRBV15
cdr3_nt: TGTGCCACCAGCGGGGGGGACTTCCAAAACATTCAGTACTTC
cdr3_aa: CATSGGDFQNIQYF

clone_size: NA
j_call: TRBJ2-7
d_call: NA
v_call: TRBV6-1
cdr3_nt: TGTGCCAGCGGACGACAGGACTACGAGCAGTACTTC
cdr3_aa: CASGRQDYEQYF

clone_size: NA
j_call: TRBJ2-5
d_call: NA
v_call: TRBV7-2
cdr3_nt: TGTGCCAGCAGCTTAGCGCTGCAGACGGAGACCCAGTACTTC
cdr3_aa: CASSLALQTETQYF

clone_size: NA
j_call: TRBJ2-1
d_call: TRBD2
v_call: TRBV4-1
cdr3_nt: TGCGCCAGCAGCCACCAACCAGCGGGAGCTCTGAGCTCCTACAATGAGCAGTTCTTC
cdr3_aa: CASSHQPAGALSSYNEQFF

clone_size: NA
j_call: TRBJ1-2
d_call: NA
v_call: TRBV28
cdr3_nt: TGTGCCAGCAGTGGGGACCTCTATGGCTACACCTTC
cdr3_aa: CASSGDLYGYTF

clone_size: NA
j_call: TRBJ1-2
d_call: NA
v_call: TRBV18
cdr3_nt: TGTGCCAGCTCACCCAACCCTGAAAACTATGGCTACACCTTC
cdr3_aa: CASSPNPENYGYTF

clone_size: NA
j_call: TRBJ2-4
d_call: NA
v_call: TRBV28
cdr3_nt: TGTGCCAGCAGTCCTCCGTACCCCGGAGAGTGGAACATTCAGTACTTC
cdr3_aa: CASSPPYPGEWNIQYF

clone_size: NA
j_call: TRBJ2-7
d_call: NA
v_call: TRBV20-1
cdr3_nt: TGCAGTGCTAGAGACGGGCGGGAGCAGTACTTC
cdr3_aa: CSARDGREQYF

clone_size: NA
j_call: TRBJ2-3
d_call: NA
v_call: TRBV25-1
cdr3_nt: TGTGCCAGCAGTGAAAGTCGAGGCCCGGTTCCCGCGCAGTATTTT
cdr3_aa: CASSESRGPVPAQYF

clone_size: few
j_call: TRBJ1-5
d_call: NA
v_call: TRBV7-8
cdr3_nt: TGTGCCAGCAGCTTTTCAGTCAGTAGCAATCAGCCCCAGCATTTT
cdr3_aa: CASSFSVSSNQPQHF

clone_size: NA
j_call: TRBJ1-1
d_call: NA
v_call: TRBV2
cdr3_nt: TGTGCCAGCAGCCGCGTGGCAGGGACCACTGAAGCTTTCTTT
cdr3_aa: CASSRVAGTTEAFF

clone_size: NA
j_call: TRBJ2-3
d_call: TRBD1
v_call: TRBV5-4
cdr3_nt: TGTGCCAGCAGCGCCCGGACAGGGATGCGCACAGATACGCAGTATTTT
cdr3_aa: CASSARTGMRTDTQYF

clone_size: NA
j_call: TRBJ1-5
d_call: NA
v_call: TRBV5-1
cdr3_nt: TGCGCCAGCAGCTTGGCTGGGCAGAAAGGTCAGCCCCAGCATTTT
cdr3_aa: CASSLAGQKGQPQHF

clone_size: once
j_call: TRBJ2-5
d_call: NA
v_call: TRBV27
cdr3_nt: TGTGCCAGCAGTTCCCGGACGGCAAAAGAGACCCAGTACTTC
cdr3_aa: CASSSRTAKETQYF

clone_size: NA
j_call: TRBJ2-7
d_call: NA
v_call: TRBV25-1
cdr3_nt: TGTGCCAGCAGTGATAGGGGCTGGGAGCAGTACTTC
cdr3_aa: CASSDRGWEQYF

clone_size: once
j_call: TRBJ2-3
d_call: TRBD2
v_call: TRBV12-5
cdr3_nt: TGTGCTAGTGGCCCCGGACTAGCGGGGAACACAGATACGCAGTATTTT
cdr3_aa: CASGPGLAGNTDTQYF

clone_size: NA
j_call: TRBJ1-1
d_call: NA
v_call: TRBV21-1
cdr3_nt: TGTGCCAGCAGCAAAACATACAAGGACACTGAAGCTTTCTTT
cdr3_aa: CASSKTYKDTEAFF

clone_size: NA
j_call: TRBJ2-7
d_call: NA
v_call: TRBV30
cdr3_nt: TGTGCCTGGAGTAGATATTTTAGCTCCTACGAGCAGTACTTC
cdr3_aa: CAWSRYFSSYEQYF

clone_size: NA
j_call: TRBJ2-1
d_call: NA
v_call: TRBV14
cdr3_nt: TGTGCCAGCAGCCAAGTAGGTAGTTTCAATGAGCAGTTCTTC
cdr3_aa: CASSQVGSFNEQFF

clone_size: NA
j_call: TRBJ1-1
d_call: TRBD1
v_call: TRBV4-1
cdr3_nt: TGCGCCAGCAGCCAAACGACAGGGGGCAAGGGTGAAGCTTTCTTT
cdr3_aa: CASSQTTGGKGEAFF

clone_size: once
j_call: TRBJ2-7
d_call: TRBD2
v_call: TRBV5-1
cdr3_nt: TGCGCCAGCAGCTTGGGGACGGCGGGGGGCTACGGGGAGCAGTACTTC
cdr3_aa: CASSLGTAGGYGEQYF

clone_size: once
j_call: TRBJ2-2
d_call: NA
v_call: TRBV2
cdr3_nt: TGTGCCAGCAGTGAAATGAGTTACACCGGGGAGCTGTTTTTT
cdr3_aa: CASSEMSYTGELFF

clone_size: once
j_call: TRBJ2-7
d_call: NA
v_call: TRBV6-5
cdr3_nt: TGTGCCACCGGACTGAGAACGGCGCAGTACTTC
cdr3_aa: CATGLRTAQYF

clone_size: NA
j_call: TRBJ2-5
d_call: NA
v_call: TRBV7-2
cdr3_nt: TGTGCCAGCAGCTCCGGGGGTGGGGTAGAGACCCAGTACTTC
cdr3_aa: CASSSGGGVETQYF

clone_size: NA
j_call: TRBJ1-3
d_call: NA
v_call: TRBV5-1
cdr3_nt: TGCGCCAGCAGCTTAGTAGGGCAGGGAAACACCATATATTTT
cdr3_aa: CASSLVGQGNTIYF

clone_size: once
j_call: TRBJ1-1
d_call: NA
v_call: TRBV19
cdr3_nt: TGTGCCAGTAGTATAGCCAGGGAGGCTGAAGCTTTCTTT
cdr3_aa: CASSIAREAEAFF

clone_size: NA
j_call: TRBJ2-7
d_call: TRBD2
v_call: TRBV28
cdr3_nt: TGTGCCAGCAGTTTAATGTCGGGCGGGGGGACTTACTACGAGCAGTACTTC
cdr3_aa: CASSLMSGGGTYYEQYF

clone_size: NA
j_call: TRBJ2-5
d_call: NA
v_call: TRBV28
cdr3_nt: TGTGCCAGCAGTAAGGCCAGGGTTGTTGAGGAGACCCAGTACTTC
cdr3_aa: CASSKARVVEETQYF

clone_size: NA
j_call: TRBJ1-5
d_call: NA
v_call: TRBV10-3
cdr3_nt: TGTGCCATCAGTGTCTGGGGGGACAGCAATCAGCCCCAGCATTTT
cdr3_aa: CAISVWGDSNQPQHF

clone_size: NA
j_call: TRBJ2-1
d_call: NA
v_call: TRBV20-1
cdr3_nt: TGCAGTGCTAGGGGCAACAATGAGCAGTTCTTC
cdr3_aa: CSARGNNEQFF

clone_size: NA
j_call: TRBJ2-7
d_call: TRBD1
v_call: TRBV28
cdr3_nt: TGTGCCAGCAGTTTGGGACAGAACTACGAGCAGTACTTC
cdr3_aa: CASSLGQNYEQYF

clone_size: NA
j_call: TRBJ2-7
d_call: TRBD1
v_call: TRBV11-2
cdr3_nt: TGTGCCAGCAGCTTAGTCGTTGGACAGGGACACGAGCAGTACTTC
cdr3_aa: CASSLVVGQGHEQYF

clone_size: NA
j_call: TRBJ2-1
d_call: TRBD1
v_call: TRBV6-5
cdr3_nt: TGTGCCAGCAGTTCGGACAGGGGGCTTGAGCAGTTCTTC
cdr3_aa: CASSSDRGLEQFF

clone_size: NA
j_call: TRBJ2-5
d_call: NA
v_call: TRBV7-8
cdr3_nt: TGTGCCAGCAGCGGGAAGACCCAGTACTTC
cdr3_aa: CASSGKTQYF

clone_size: NA
j_call: TRBJ2-7
d_call: NA
v_call: TRBV19
cdr3_nt: TGTGCCAGTAGTGCACCTTCCGGGGAGGCCTACGAGCAGTACTTC
cdr3_aa: CASSAPSGEAYEQYF

clone_size: NA
j_call: TRBJ2-7
d_call: NA
v_call: TRBV20-1
cdr3_nt: TGCAGTGCTGGCCGGGACCGCCAGCAGTACTTC
cdr3_aa: CSAGRDRQQYF

clone_size: NA
j_call: TRBJ2-1
d_call: NA
v_call: TRBV18
cdr3_nt: TGTGCCAGCTCACCACAGGGGAATGAGCAGTTCTTC
cdr3_aa: CASSPQGNEQFF